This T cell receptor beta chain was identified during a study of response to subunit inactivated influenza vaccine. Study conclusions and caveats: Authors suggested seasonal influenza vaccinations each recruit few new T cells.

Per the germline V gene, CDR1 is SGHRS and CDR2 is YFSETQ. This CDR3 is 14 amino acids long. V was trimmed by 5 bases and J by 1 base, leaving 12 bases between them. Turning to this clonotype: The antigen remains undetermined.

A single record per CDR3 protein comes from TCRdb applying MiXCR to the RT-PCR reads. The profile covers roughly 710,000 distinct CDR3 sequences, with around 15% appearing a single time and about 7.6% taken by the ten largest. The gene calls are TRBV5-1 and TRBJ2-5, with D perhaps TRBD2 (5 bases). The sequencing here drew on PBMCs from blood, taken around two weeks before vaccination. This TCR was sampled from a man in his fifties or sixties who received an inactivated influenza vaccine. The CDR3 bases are TGCGCCAGCAGGAGGGCTAGTTCCCAAGAGACCCAGTACTTC. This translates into CASRRASSQETQYF.